What follows are 17 T cell receptor beta chains derived from one specimen sequenced in a study of blood T cells in healthy people across ages. A second PCR, run for about 6 to 11 cycles, used a sample-barcoded 5' primer plus a J-beta primer mix. TCRdb re-derived calls from the 5' RACE reads in MiXCR, one entry per CDR3 protein. The repertoire holds 650,000 to 800,000 distinct CDR3 sequences, with under 55% as singletons. Sequencing was performed on blood. Receptor source: a man between 60 and 75 years old in good health.

V usage is TRBV15 and J usage is TRBJ2-7, with D tentatively TRBD1 (6 bases). Germline V gene data show CDR1 as LNHNV and CDR2 as YYDKDF (reference sequence). This CDR3 spans 15 amino acids. The ends were cut back, 0 bases at V and 4 bases at J, with 13 bases in the middle. The chain's CDR3 is CATSRDQRQGYEQYF. The CDR3 coding sequence is TGTGCCACCAGCAGAGATCAGAGGCAGGGGTACGAGCAGTACTTC.

J is TRBJ2-1 and V is TRBV7-2; 9 bases align to TRBD1. The CDR3 contains 11 residues. Per germline, CDR1 SGHTA and CDR2 FQGNSA. Germline trimming cut 3 bases from V and 15 bases from J; bases unmatched to any gene: 3. The CDR3: CASSFGQGWFF. The CDR3 DNA is TGTGCCAGCAGCTTTGGACAGGGGTGGTTCTTC.

The gene calls are TRBV12-5 and TRBJ2-3; the match to TRBD2 covers 11 bases. The ends lost 5 bases at V and 3 bases at J; junction bases unmatched: 13. There are 18 residues in the CDR3. CDR1 is LGHNT, CDR2 FRNRAP, per germline. The CDR3 DNA reads TGTGCTAGTGGTGGACCCAATAGCGGGGGGGCCGGTACAGATACGCAGTATTTT. It is translated as CASGGPNSGGAGTDTQYF.

This clonotype was seen a few times. This chain joins TRBV3-1 and TRBJ2-1; 10 bases align to TRBD2. V shed 0 bases and J 6 bases; nucleotides not matched to a gene: 2. The CDR3 runs 15 residues. The germline V gene has CDR1 LGHDT and CDR2 YNNKEL (reference sequence). This CDR3 reads CASSQESGGANEQFF. The CDR3, as DNA: TGTGCCAGCAGCCAAGAAAGCGGGGGGGCCAATGAGCAGTTCTTC.

The chain has TRBV5-1 and TRBJ1-1, with 8 bases aligning to TRBD1. The CDR3 contains 17 residues. The ends lost 0 bases at V and 3 bases at J; junction bases unmatched: 10. The germline V gene has CDR1 SGHRS and CDR2 YFSETQ. CDR3 DNA sequence: TGCGCCAGCAGCTTGGAGGGGACAGGAGGCTACGACACTGAAGCTTTCTTT. Encoded protein: CASSLEGTGGYDTEAFF. The complete variable domain, with remaining parts taken from reference TRBV5-1 and TRBJ1-1, reads KAGVTQTPRYLIKTRGQQVTLSCSPISGHRSVSWYQQTPGQGLQFLFEYFSETQRNKGNFPGRFSGRQFSNSRSEMNVSTLELGDSALYLCASSLEGTGGYDTEAFFGQGTRLTVV.

The V call is TRBV6-5, the J call TRBJ1-1; D uncertain. CDR3 length equals 12 residues. Germline loops: CDR1 MNHEY, CDR2 SVGAGI. The germline V and J ends were trimmed by 7 bases and 4 bases, with 10 bases remaining between them. The CDR3 DNA reads as TGTGCCAGCACTAGCATCGGCACTGAAGCTTTCTTT. The encoded protein is CASTSIGTEAFF.

This chain uses TRBV7-2 with TRBJ1-1; perhaps TRBD1 as D (6 bases). CDR1 and CDR2 from the germline V gene are SGHTA and FQGNSA. The CDR3 consists of 15 residues. V dropped 5 bases and J dropped 0 bases, with 13 bases sitting between them. In DNA, the CDR3 is TGTGCCAGCAGCGGACAGTCTGGTATGAACACTGAAGCTTTCTTT. It yields the protein CASSGQSGMNTEAFF. Complete variable domain (other parts from reference TRBV7-2 and TRBJ1-1): GAGVSQSPSNKVTEKGKDVELRCDPISGHTALYWYRQSLGQGLEFLIYFQGNSAPDKSGLPSDRFSAERTGGSVSTLTIQRTQQEDSAVYLCASSGQSGMNTEAFFGQGTRLTVV.

This clonotype was observed a handful of times. The J gene is TRBJ1-2, the V gene TRBV27; 10 nucleotides line up with TRBD1. The length of the CDR3 is 17 residues. Germline trimming cut 5 bases from V and 0 bases from J; bases unmatched to any gene: 9. The germline gives CDR1 MNHEY, CDR2 SMNVEV (reference sequence). In DNA form, the CDR3 reads TGTGCCAGCAGTCCCACGGGACAGGGGCTATCTAACTATGGCTACACCTTC. Amino acid sequence: CASSPTGQGLSNYGYTF.

J is TRBJ2-1 and V is TRBV5-1; no firm D call. The CDR3 runs 11 residues. Trimming shortened V by 0 bases and J by 8 bases, and 3 bases separated the two germline ends. Looked up from germline, CDR1 is SGHRS and CDR2 is YFSETQ. The CDR3 DNA sequence: TGCGCCAGCAGCTTGGATTATGAGCAGTTCTTC. Protein product: CASSLDYEQFF. The whole variable domain, remainder taken from reference TRBV5-1 and TRBJ2-1, is KAGVTQTPRYLIKTRGQQVTLSCSPISGHRSVSWYQQTPGQGLQFLFEYFSETQRNKGNFPGRFSGRQFSNSRSEMNVSTLELGDSALYLCASSLDYEQFFGPGTRLTVL.

The chain employs TRBV9 and TRBJ2-5; D is unresolved. The J call may not be correct, given that the DNA end is closer to TRBJ2-7. Per the germline V gene, CDR1 is SGDLS and CDR2 is YYNGEE. The CDR3 is made up of 14 amino acids. CDR3 sequence: CASSVATTGDEQYF. The DNA of the CDR3 is TGTGCCAGCAGCGTAGCGACCACCGGAGACGAGCAGTACTTC.

This chain connects TRBV20-1 to TRBJ2-7; unclear D gene. Trimming shortened V by 5 bases and J by 0 bases, and 14 bases separated the two germline ends. Germline CDR1 reads DFQATT; CDR2 reads SNEGSKA (reference sequence). The CDR3 runs to 14 residues. CDR3 in amino acids: CSAPPPKGSYEQYF. CDR3 sequence (DNA): TGCAGTGCTCCGCCTCCTAAGGGCTCCTACGAGCAGTACTTC.

The CDR3 DNA follows: TGTGCCAGCAGCCAAGGGGGACCCCGCACAGATACGCAGTATTTT. Its protein is CASSQGGPRTDTQYF. The J gene is TRBJ2-3, the V gene TRBV4-2, with D tentatively TRBD1 or TRBD2 (5 bases each). The CDR3 is 15 amino acids. The V gene's germline CDR1 is LGHNA and CDR2 YNFKEQ. Trimming cost V 1 base and J 1 base, with 9 bases left between them.

In its sample, this clonotype was seen a few times. The chain joins TRBV9 to TRBJ1-1, with D perhaps matching TRBD1 (6 bases). V was trimmed by 0 bases and J by 5 bases, leaving 17 bases between them. The V gene's germline CDR1 is SGDLS and CDR2 YYNGEE. The CDR3 sequence is 16 residues long. CDR3 coding DNA: TGTGCCAGCAGCGTAGATCAAGTACGAGGGGGGACTGAAGCTTTCTTT. Amino acid sequence: CASSVDQVRGGTEAFF.

About this clonotype itself: The junction and the germline gene differ at one end; a read error may be behind it. V usage is TRBV10-3 and J usage is TRBJ2-3; 12 nucleotides align to TRBD2. Per germline, CDR1 ENHRY and CDR2 SYGVKD. The CDR3 loop spans 16 amino acids. DNA of the CDR3: TGTGCCATCAGTGAGTCACTAGCGGGGGGAACAGATACGCGGTATTTT. Translation: CAISESLAGGTDTRYF.

The CDR3 spells CASSRGLLSSYEQYF. CDR3 nucleotides: TGTGCCAGTAGTAGAGGACTCCTTAGCTCCTACGAGCAGTACTTC. This rearrangement joins TRBV19 to TRBJ2-7; the D gene is possibly TRBD2 (5 bases). The germline V gene encodes CDR1 LNHDA and CDR2 SQIVND (reference sequence). The CDR3 length is 15 residues. V was cut by 4 bases and J by 0 bases, with 13 bases left in between.

This clonotype came up a few times. The V call is TRBV6-5, the J call TRBJ1-1; perhaps TRBD1 as D (6 bases). The CDR3 runs to 13 residues. The germline CDR1 and CDR2 sequences are MNHEY and SVGAGI. Trimming removed 6 bases at V and 4 bases at J, with 12 bases between. The CDR3 coding sequence is TGTGCCAGCAGGACACAGGGCGCCACTGAAGCTTTCTTT. Translation: CASRTQGATEAFF.

This clonotype was seen a handful of times. Mismatch with germline at one junction end may stem from a read error. V is TRBV6-6 and J is TRBJ1-2; D uncertain. The CDR3 is 15 residues long. The V gene's germline CDR1 is MNHNY and CDR2 SVGAGI (reference sequence). CDR3: CASSLLWGANYGYTF. DNA for the CDR3: TGTGCCAGCAGCTTACTATGGGGAGCTAATTATGGCTACACCTTC.